This record looks at one TCR beta chain sequence and its context. These data are taken from a study of shared clonotypes between healthy human individuals. Assay: immunoSEQ multiplex PCR; the TCRdb copy retains only in-frame clones and omits some. Of 2,500,000 or so clones listed, approximately 94% are singletons. From germline, CDR1 is LNHDA and CDR2 SQIVND (reference sequence). The CDR3 loop spans 17 amino acids. Trimming took 5 bases from V and 0 from J; bases not matched to a gene: 6. This TCR came from a man between 18 and 35 years old in good health. Sequenced sample: naive CD4+ T cells sorted from blood. As for subset: CD45RA+ positively selected. The V and J genes are TRBV19 and TRBJ2-1; the match to TRBD2 covers 11 bases. The CDR3 nucleotides read TGTGCCAGTAGTTTGACTAGCGGGATGAGCTCCTACAATGAGCAGTTCTTC. Translation gives CASSLTSGMSSYNEQFF.